This TCR beta chain was sequenced for a study of blood T cell repertoires in COVID-19. Study as a whole: There were acute and convalescent COVID-19 samples, and they came from the United States, Italy and Spain. From T cells, B-cell-depleted T cells, or PBMCs came the material, which was cDNA or gDNA.

CDR1 and CDR2 (germline): MNHNS, SASEGT. The CDR3 spans 13 residues. V was pared by 2 bases and J by 4 bases, with 8 bases between. In the authors' methods: By means of reference gene primer amplification, nucleated cell counts were estimated. Measured with immunoSEQ multiplex PCR; TCRdb has only the in-frame clones, and not every one. Clone size and the V and J calls come from that table; the DNA yielded D and trimming. The table shows 70,000 to 90,000 clones, with around 80% occurring only once. The rearrangement joins TRBV6-1 to TRBJ1-1; D is unclear. The origin of this receptor is a woman older than 75 with acute or convalescent COVID-19. Sequencing was carried out using peripheral blood. The CDR3 coding sequence is TGTGCCAGCAGTGAAAACGGTGGCACTGAAGCTTTCTTT. The encoded protein is CASSENGGTEAFF.